The next 5 T cell receptor beta chains were all read from a single sample in a study of neurological immune-mediated disorders. In TCRdb, the 5' RACE reads were re-called with MiXCR into one record per CDR3 protein. The table lists 50,000 to 60,000 distinct CDR3 sequences, under 4.5% of them singletons, with approximately 2% in the top ten. The specimen was CD4+ T cells from blood. These receptors all come from a woman in her 40s with multiple sclerosis.

This clonotype came up many times. The chain links TRBV2 to TRBJ2-7, with D possibly matching TRBD1 (5 bases). Germline lookup yields CDR1 SNHLY and CDR2 FYNNEI. There are 14 residues in the CDR3. The germline V and J ends were trimmed by 2 bases and 7 bases, with 15 bases remaining between them. CDR3 DNA sequence: TGTGCCAGCAGTGAACAAAGGGGTTCTAGGGAGCAGTACTTC. Translation: CASSEQRGSREQYF.

This clonotype was detected many times. The J gene is TRBJ2-3, the V gene TRBV7-2; weak D call: TRBD2 (6 bases). Per germline, CDR1 SGHTA and CDR2 FQGNSA. The CDR3 loop spans 16 amino acids. The V end was cut by 5 bases, the J end by 1 base, with 16 bases between. The CDR3 region is CASSRRVALGTDTQYF. CDR3 nucleotide sequence: TGTGCCAGCAGCAGGAGGGTAGCTCTTGGCACAGATACGCAGTATTTT.

This clonotype was seen many times. In nucleotides, the CDR3 is TGTGCCAGCAGCGCCCACAGGGACTCCTTCTACGAGCAGTACTTC. It yields the protein CASSAHRDSFYEQYF. This chain uses TRBV9 with TRBJ2-7; TRBD1 or TRBD2 may be the D gene (6 bases each). V was shortened by 3 bases and J by 3 bases, with 16 bases between the two germline ends. Germline assignment: CDR1 SGDLS and CDR2 YYNGEE. This CDR3 is 15 amino acids long.

This clonotype has ten or more counts. This chain uses TRBV12-5 with TRBJ2-3, with D tentatively TRBD1 (6 bases). CDR3 length equals 16 residues. Trimming removed 4 bases from V and 1 base from J, with 15 bases in between. Germline loops: CDR1 LGHNT, CDR2 FRNRAP. In nucleotides, the CDR3 is TGTGCTAGTGGTTCAGTGTTAGGACAGCGCACAGATACGCAGTATTTT. It codes for CASGSVLGQRTDTQYF.

This clonotype was seen ten or more times. J is TRBJ1-3 and V is TRBV20-1; no firm D call. V lost 6 bases and J lost 0, with 12 bases in between. The CDR3 covers 14 residues. CDR1 and CDR2 (germline): DFQATT, SNEGSKA (reference sequence). CDR3 DNA sequence: TGCAGTGCCCTAAAGACCGTCTCTGGAAACACCATATATTTT. Translating it yields CSALKTVSGNTIYF.